This T cell receptor beta chain was recorded in a study of cytomegalovirus exposure and HLA in healthy donors. Study-wide results and limits: The presence/absence work took it that sequencing depth was about the same across donors. Later analysis demonstrated an association between a missense DCLRE1C variant and TCR beta V- and J-gene trimming. In an earlier analysis, productive rearrangement rates for most beta V segments clustered near 87% or 30%.

Concerning this clone itself: The antigen is not known.

Germline V gene sequence: CDR1 MNHEY, CDR2 SVGAGI. The CDR3 loop spans 13 amino acids. The J segment lost 3 bases and the V segment lost 8 bases, leaving 1 base of the junction unmatched. Amplification used 60 Vbeta primers and 13 Jbeta primers. Sequencing used immunoSEQ multiplex PCR; TCRdb keeps in-frame clones, though not all of them. This sample's table reports about 110,000 clones. The TCR comes from a man aged 45-60 years in good health and CMV-seronegative. Material: PBMCs. V usage is TRBV6-5 and J usage is TRBJ2-7; 13 nucleotides align to TRBD2. For the CDR3, the DNA is TGTGCCAGCTGGACTAGCGGGGGCTACGAGCAGTACTTC. This codes for CASWTSGGYEQYF.